The 10 T cell receptor beta chains below were found in one sample sequenced in a study of cytomegalovirus exposure and HLA in healthy donors. Produced via immunoSEQ multiplex PCR; TCRdb's table is partial and in-frame only. The table includes tens of thousands of clones, approximately 88% detected once. Sequenced material: PBMCs. These receptors all stem from a woman aged 18 to 35 in good health and CMV-seropositive.

The chain is built from TRBV29-1 and TRBJ2-2, with D maybe TRBD1 (6 bases). The germline V gene has CDR1 SQVTM and CDR2 ANQGSEA. V dropped 7 bases and J dropped 4 bases, with 13 bases sitting between them. This CDR3 spans 13 amino acids. The CDR3 reads CSGGLRGTGELFF. In DNA, the CDR3 is TGCAGCGGGGGGCTTAGGGGCACCGGGGAGCTGTTTTTT.

The V gene is TRBV4-1, the J gene TRBJ2-2; 8 positions agree with TRBD1. After removal of 2 bases from V and 3 bases from J, the junction contained 5 bases not matched to a gene. This CDR3 is 16 amino acids long. Germline-derived CDR1 and CDR2 are MGHRA and YSYEKL. CDR3 in amino acids: CASSQSQGVYTGELFF. CDR3 DNA sequence: TGCGCCAGCAGCCAATCACAGGGGGTTTACACCGGGGAGCTGTTTTTT.

This clone has just one count. The CDR3 protein is CASSFSGQGNIHGYTF. As DNA, the CDR3 is TGTGCCAGCAGCTTTTCGGGACAGGGAAATATCCATGGCTACACCTTC. J is TRBJ1-2 and V is TRBV7-9, with 9 bases aligning to TRBD1. V lost 3 bases and J lost 6; bases outside the gene matches: 11. In germline, CDR1 is SEHNR, CDR2 FQNEAQ (reference sequence). The CDR3 runs to 16 residues. The full variable domain, completed using reference TRBV7-9 and TRBJ1-2, is DTGVSQNPRHKITKRGQNVTFRCDPISEHNRLYWYRQTLGQGPEFLTYFQNEAQLEKSRLLSDRFSAERPKGSFSTLEIQRTEQGDSAMYLCASSFSGQGNIHGYTFGSGTRLTVV.

The table lists this clone with a count of one. V usage is TRBV27 and J usage is TRBJ2-5; TRBD1 matches 7 bases. The CDR3 extends over 17 amino acids. Per germline, CDR1 MNHEY and CDR2 SMNVEV (reference sequence). The trim removed 7 bases at V and 2 bases at J, leaving 16 bases unmatched. CDR3 sequence (DNA): TGTGCCAGCAAGGAACTGACTGTTGACAGGGAACAAGAGACCCAGTACTTC. Amino acid sequence: CASKELTVDREQETQYF.

The chain carries TRBV5-5 and TRBJ2-7, with 7 bases identical to TRBD1. CDR3 length: 15 residues. Unmatched junction bases numbered 12, after V lost 4 bases and J lost 5 bases. Germline-derived CDR1 and CDR2 are SGHKS and YYEKEE (reference sequence). Here the CDR3 reads CASSLIDRVPHEQYF. The CDR3 nucleotides read TGTGCCAGCAGCCTAATAGACAGGGTGCCCCACGAGCAGTACTTC.

The rearrangement uses TRBV4-1 and TRBJ1-5; D gene uncertain. Germline V gene sequence: CDR1 MGHRA, CDR2 YSYEKL. The V and J ends lost 0 bases and 7 bases respectively, with 16 bases between them. The CDR3 runs 16 residues. The CDR3 DNA reads as TGCGCCAGCAGCCAAGATATTTCCAGGTCCAGGCAGCCCCAGCATTTT. Its protein is CASSQDISRSRQPQHF.

The rearrangement links TRBV27 to TRBJ2-7, with a possible D match to TRBD1 (5 bases). Per the germline V gene, CDR1 is MNHEY and CDR2 is SMNVEV (reference sequence). Trimming removed 4 bases at V and 4 bases at J, with 14 bases between. This CDR3 has 14 residues. Written as DNA, the CDR3 is TGTGCCAGCAGTTACTTCGGAACAGGATACGAGCAGTACTTC. This codes for CASSYFGTGYEQYF.

The gene calls are TRBV2 and TRBJ2-7; no clear D. The CDR3 length is 11 residues. V dropped 3 bases and J dropped 3 bases, with 3 bases sitting between them. Germline CDR1 SNHLY, CDR2 FYNNEI. As DNA, the CDR3 is TGTGCCAGCAGTGATATCTACGAGCAGTACTTC. Translated: CASSDIYEQYF.

The chain joins TRBV29-1 to TRBJ2-1, with D maybe TRBD2 (5 bases). Trimming shortened V by 4 bases and J by 8 bases, and 15 bases separated the two germline ends. Germline V gene lookup returns CDR1 SQVTM and CDR2 ANQGSEA. This CDR3 contains 13 residues. DNA of the CDR3: TGCAGCGTTGCCGGACTCACCTTCGATGAGCAGTTCTTC. This codes for CSVAGLTFDEQFF.

This clone was observed a few times. The genes are TRBV5-1 and TRBJ2-7, with 9 bases matching TRBD2. Trimming removed 3 bases from V and 12 bases from J; junction bases left unmatched: 10. In germline, CDR1 is SGHRS, CDR2 YFSETQ. This CDR3 has 13 amino acids. The CDR3 nucleotides are TGCGCCAGCAGCTACCCGCGGGGGGGTAGGTTGTACTTC. It translates to CASSYPRGGRLYF. Based on the CDR3 plus reference TRBV5-1 and TRBJ2-7, the full variable domain is KAGVTQTPRYLIKTRGQQVTLSCSPISGHRSVSWYQQTPGQGLQFLFEYFSETQRNKGNFPGRFSGRQFSNSRSEMNVSTLELGDSALYLCASSYPRGGRLYFGPGTRLTVT.